This T cell receptor beta chain was obtained from a study of T cell responses to AZD1222 COVID-19 vaccine. Study results and caveats: Reportedly, nearly half the spike-specific TCRs target unmutated variant regions. Females outnumbered males among donors, who were mostly white British; clonal diversity was possibly underestimated.

Clones were read by immunoSEQ multiplex PCR, and TCRdb kept only the in-frame ones, dropping some. The sample includes 100,000 to 120,000 clones, 85% to 90% of them seen just once. With respect to this clone: The antigen is undetermined.

The CDR3 is made up of 13 amino acids. Germline assignment: CDR1 KGHSH and CDR2 LQKENI. With 3 bases clipped from V and 2 bases from J, the junction kept 0 bases outside the gene matches. The chain couples TRBV18 to TRBJ2-5, with TRBD2 matching 7 bases. The TCR was taken from an adult in good health. Source: peripheral blood, taken on day 0 of AZD1222 vaccination. The CDR3 here is CASSPSGQETQYF. CDR3 sequence (DNA): TGTGCCAGCTCACCTAGCGGGCAAGAGACCCAGTACTTC.